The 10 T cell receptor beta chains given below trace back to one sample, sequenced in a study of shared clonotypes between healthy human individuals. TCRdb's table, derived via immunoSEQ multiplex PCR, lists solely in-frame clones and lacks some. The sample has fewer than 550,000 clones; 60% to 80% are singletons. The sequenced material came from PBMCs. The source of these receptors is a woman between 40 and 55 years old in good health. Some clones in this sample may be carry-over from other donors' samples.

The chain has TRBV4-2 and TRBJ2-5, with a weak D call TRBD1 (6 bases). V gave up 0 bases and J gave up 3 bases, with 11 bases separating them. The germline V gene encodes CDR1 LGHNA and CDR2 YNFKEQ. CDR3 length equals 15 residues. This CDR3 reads CASSQDVGQKETQYF. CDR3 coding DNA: TGTGCCAGCAGCCAAGACGTAGGACAGAAAGAGACCCAGTACTTC.

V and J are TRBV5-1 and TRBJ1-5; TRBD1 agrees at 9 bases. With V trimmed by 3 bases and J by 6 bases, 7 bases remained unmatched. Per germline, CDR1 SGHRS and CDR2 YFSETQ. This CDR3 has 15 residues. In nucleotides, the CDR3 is TGCGCCAGCAGCTCCAAAGGGACAGGGACTCAGCCCCAGCATTTT. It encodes CASSSKGTGTQPQHF.

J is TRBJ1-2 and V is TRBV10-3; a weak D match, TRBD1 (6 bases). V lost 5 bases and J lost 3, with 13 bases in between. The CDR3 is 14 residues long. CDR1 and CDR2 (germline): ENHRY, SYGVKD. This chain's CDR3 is CAISLEGGDYGYTF. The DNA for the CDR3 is TGTGCCATCAGTCTAGAGGGGGGGGACTATGGCTACACCTTC.

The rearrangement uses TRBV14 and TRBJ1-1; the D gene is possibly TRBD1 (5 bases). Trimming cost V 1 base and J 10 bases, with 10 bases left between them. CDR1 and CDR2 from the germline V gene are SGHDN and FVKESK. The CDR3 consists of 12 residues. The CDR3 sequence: CASSQGDGGAFF. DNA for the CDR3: TGTGCCAGCAGCCAAGGGGACGGGGGAGCTTTCTTT.

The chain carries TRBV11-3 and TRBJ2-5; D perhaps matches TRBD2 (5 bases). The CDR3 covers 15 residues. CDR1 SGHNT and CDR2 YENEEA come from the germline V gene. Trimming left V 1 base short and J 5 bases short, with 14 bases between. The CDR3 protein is CASSLGSGMGETQYF. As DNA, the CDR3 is TGTGCCAGCAGCTTAGGATCGGGGATGGGGGAGACCCAGTACTTC.

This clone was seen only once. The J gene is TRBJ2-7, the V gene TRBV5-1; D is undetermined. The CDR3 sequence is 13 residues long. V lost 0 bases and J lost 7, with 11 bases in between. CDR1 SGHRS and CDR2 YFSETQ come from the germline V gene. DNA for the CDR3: TGCGCCAGCAGCTTGGAGTCTAGTAATGAGCAGTACTTC. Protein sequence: CASSLESSNEQYF.

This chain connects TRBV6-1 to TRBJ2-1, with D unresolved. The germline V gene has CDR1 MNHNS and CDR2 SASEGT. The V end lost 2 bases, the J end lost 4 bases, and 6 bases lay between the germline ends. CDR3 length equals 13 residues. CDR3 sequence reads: CASSESQYNEQFF. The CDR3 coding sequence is TGTGCCAGCAGTGAATCGCAATACAATGAGCAGTTCTTC.

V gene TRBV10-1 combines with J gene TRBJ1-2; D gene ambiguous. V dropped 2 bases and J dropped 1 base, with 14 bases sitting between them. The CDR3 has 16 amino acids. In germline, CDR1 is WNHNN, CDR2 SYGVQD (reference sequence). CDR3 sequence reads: CASSEIDRGLNYGYTF. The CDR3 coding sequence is TGCGCCAGCAGTGAGATCGACCGTGGACTTAACTATGGCTACACCTTC.

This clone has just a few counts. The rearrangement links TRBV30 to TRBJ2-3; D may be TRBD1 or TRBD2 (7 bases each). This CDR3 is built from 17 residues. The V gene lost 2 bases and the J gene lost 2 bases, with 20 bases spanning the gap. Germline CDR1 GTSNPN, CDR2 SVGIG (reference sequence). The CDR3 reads CAWSKGATSVPTDTQYF. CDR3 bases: TGTGCCTGGAGTAAGGGGGCCACTAGCGTACCCACAGATACGCAGTATTTT. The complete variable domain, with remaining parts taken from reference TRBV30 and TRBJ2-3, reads SQTIHQWPATLVQPVGSPLSLECTVEGTSNPNLYWYRQAAGRGLQLLFYSVGIGQISSEVPQNLSASRPQDRQFILSSKKLLLSDSGFYLCAWSKGATSVPTDTQYFGPGTRLTVL.

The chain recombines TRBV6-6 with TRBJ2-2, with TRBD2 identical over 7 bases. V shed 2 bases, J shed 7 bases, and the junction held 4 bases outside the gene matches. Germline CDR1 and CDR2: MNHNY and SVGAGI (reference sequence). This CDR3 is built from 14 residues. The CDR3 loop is CASSYLAEYGELFF. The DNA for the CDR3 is TGTGCCAGCAGTTACCTAGCGGAATACGGGGAGCTGTTTTTT.